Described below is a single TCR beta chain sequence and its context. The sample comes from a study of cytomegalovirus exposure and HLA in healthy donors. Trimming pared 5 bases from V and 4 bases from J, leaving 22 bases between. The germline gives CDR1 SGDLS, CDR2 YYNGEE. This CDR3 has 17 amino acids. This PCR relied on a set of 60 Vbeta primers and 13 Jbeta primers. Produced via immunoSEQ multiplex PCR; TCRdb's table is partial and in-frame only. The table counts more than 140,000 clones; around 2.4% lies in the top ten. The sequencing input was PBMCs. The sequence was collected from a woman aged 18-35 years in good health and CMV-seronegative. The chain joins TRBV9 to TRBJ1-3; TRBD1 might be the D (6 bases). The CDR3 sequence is CASSQIPRDIRGNTIYF. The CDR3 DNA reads TGTGCCAGCAGTCAAATACCGAGGGACATTCGAGGAAACACCATATATTTT.